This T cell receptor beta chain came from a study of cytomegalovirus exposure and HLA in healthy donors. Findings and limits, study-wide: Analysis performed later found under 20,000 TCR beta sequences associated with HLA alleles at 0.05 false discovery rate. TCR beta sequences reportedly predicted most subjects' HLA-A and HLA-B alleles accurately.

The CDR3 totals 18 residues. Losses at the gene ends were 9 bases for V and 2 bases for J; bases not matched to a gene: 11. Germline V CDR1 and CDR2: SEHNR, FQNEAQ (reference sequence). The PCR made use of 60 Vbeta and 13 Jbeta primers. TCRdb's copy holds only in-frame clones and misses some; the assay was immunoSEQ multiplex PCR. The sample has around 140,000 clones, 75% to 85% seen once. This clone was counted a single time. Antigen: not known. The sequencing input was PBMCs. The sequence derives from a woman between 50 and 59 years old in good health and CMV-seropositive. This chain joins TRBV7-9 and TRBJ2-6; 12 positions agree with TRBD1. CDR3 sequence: CASRNSGTGGAGANVLTF. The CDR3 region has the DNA TGTGCCAGTCGCAACTCCGGGACAGGGGGCGCTGGGGCCAACGTCCTGACTTTC.